The 10 T cell receptor beta chains below come from one sample, sequenced in a study of siplizumab effects on memory and regulatory T cells. Libraries were prepared by immunoSEQ multiplex PCR; TCRdb keeps only in-frame clonotypes and omits some of them. The data show some 100,000 clones, roughly nine tenths seen once. The sample taken for sequencing was Tregs sorted from blood. These TCRs come from a human donor in good health.

CDR3 region: CASSQDLGGGLAGTDTQYF. Here the CDR3 DNA reads TGCGCCAGCAGCCAAGATTTGGGGGGGGGACTAGCGGGCACAGATACGCAGTATTTT. The V gene is TRBV4-1, the J gene TRBJ2-3; TRBD2 matches at 11 bases. The ends lost 0 bases at V and 1 base at J; junction bases unmatched: 9. Germline values: CDR1 MGHRA, CDR2 YSYEKL. The CDR3 covers 19 residues.

This chain connects TRBV20-1 to TRBJ1-2; perhaps TRBD1 as D (5 bases). V was trimmed by 5 bases and J by 4 bases, leaving 8 bases between them. This CDR3 region has 11 residues. CDR1 is DFQATT and CDR2 is SNEGSKA in the germline V gene (reference sequence). Written as DNA, the CDR3 is TGCAGTGCTGGGGGGGGCTATGGCTACACCTTC. Translated, it gives CSAGGGYGYTF.

The chain recombines TRBV5-1 with TRBJ2-7, with 7 bases fitting TRBD1. J gave up 3 bases and V 0 bases, and 3 bases lay outside the gene matches. The CDR3 length is 14 residues. Per the germline V gene, CDR1 is SGHRS and CDR2 is YFSETQ. CDR3 in amino acids: CASSLVTGYYEQYF. In DNA, the CDR3 is TGCGCCAGCAGCTTGGTGACAGGGTACTACGAGCAGTACTTC.

The chain is built from TRBV9 and TRBJ2-1; possibly TRBD2 for D (6 bases). This CDR3 has 16 amino acids. Germline V CDR1 and CDR2: SGDLS, YYNGEE. The ends were cut back, 0 bases at V and 7 bases at J, with 17 bases in the middle. Here the CDR3 DNA reads TGTGCCAGCAGCGTAGCTGTGCGGGGCGGTGGGAATGAGCAGTTCTTC. Protein: CASSVAVRGGGNEQFF.

In its sample, this clone was seen once. The rearrangement joins TRBV5-1 to TRBJ2-5, with 14 nucleotides matching TRBD2. Losses at the gene ends were 4 bases for V and 3 bases for J; bases not matched to a gene: 2. Germline-derived CDR1 and CDR2 are SGHRS and YFSETQ. The CDR3 consists of 15 residues. The CDR3 spells CASSPGLAGEETQYF. The CDR3 DNA reads TGCGCCAGCAGCCCGGGACTAGCGGGAGAAGAGACCCAGTACTTC.

J is TRBJ2-2 and V is TRBV7-6, with unresolved D. V lost 5 bases and J 6 bases, leaving 7 bases between the germline ends. Germline V gene data show CDR1 as SGHVS and CDR2 as FNYEAQ. There are 12 residues in the CDR3. The CDR3 DNA sequence: TGTGCCAGCAGCGCGCAAGCCGGGGAGCTGTTTTTT. This gives the protein CASSAQAGELFF.

CDR3 in amino acids: CASSPLTGIQGYTF. The CDR3 DNA is TGTGCCAGCAGTCCCCTAACAGGGATTCAGGGCTACACCTTC. The rearrangement links TRBV28 to TRBJ1-2, with D maybe TRBD1 (6 bases). The V end lost 5 bases, the J end lost 8 bases, and 18 bases lay between the germline ends. Germline V gene data show CDR1 as MDHEN and CDR2 as SYDVKM. The CDR3 has 14 residues.

The chain couples TRBV27 to TRBJ2-5; 8 positions match TRBD1. The end of the DNA aligns better with TRBJ2-7, so the J call may be wrong. In germline, CDR1 is MNHEY, CDR2 SMNVEV (reference sequence). This CDR3 spans 16 amino acids. The CDR3 here is CASSLSADRASYEQYF. CDR3 bases: TGTGCCAGCAGTTTATCTGCGGACAGGGCTTCCTACGAGCAGTACTTC.

The chain couples TRBV2 to TRBJ1-2; TRBD1 might be the D (5 bases). Germline values: CDR1 SNHLY, CDR2 FYNNEI. Trimming stripped 6 bases from V and 6 bases from J, with 20 bases between. This CDR3 comprises 15 residues. CDR3: CASSGSGRGLDGYTF. CDR3 nucleotide sequence: TGTGCCAGCAGCGGTTCGGGGAGGGGACTGGATGGCTACACCTTC.

Concerning this clone itself: The junction does not match germline at one end; this may be a read error. The CDR3 DNA follows: TGTGCCAGCAGTTACGAAAGCAGGGGGCCCTACAATAAGCAGTTCTTC. This sequence encodes CASSYESRGPYNKQFF. V is TRBV6-5 and J is TRBJ2-1, with 8 bases matching TRBD1. This CDR3 is 16 amino acids long. The germline CDR1 and CDR2 sequences are MNHEY and SVGAGI.